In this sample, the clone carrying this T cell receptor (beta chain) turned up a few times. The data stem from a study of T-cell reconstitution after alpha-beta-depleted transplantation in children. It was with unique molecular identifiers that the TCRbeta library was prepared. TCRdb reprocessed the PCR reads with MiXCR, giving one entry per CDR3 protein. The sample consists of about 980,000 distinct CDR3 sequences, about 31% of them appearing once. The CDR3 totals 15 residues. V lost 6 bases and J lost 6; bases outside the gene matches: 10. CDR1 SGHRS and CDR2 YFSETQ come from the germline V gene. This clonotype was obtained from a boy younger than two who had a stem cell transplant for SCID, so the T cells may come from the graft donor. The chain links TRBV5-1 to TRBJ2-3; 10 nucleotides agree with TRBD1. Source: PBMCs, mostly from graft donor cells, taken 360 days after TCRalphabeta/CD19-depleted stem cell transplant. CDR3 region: CASTREGQGFDTQYF. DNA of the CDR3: TGCGCCAGCACCCGAGAGGGACAGGGGTTTGATACGCAGTATTTT.